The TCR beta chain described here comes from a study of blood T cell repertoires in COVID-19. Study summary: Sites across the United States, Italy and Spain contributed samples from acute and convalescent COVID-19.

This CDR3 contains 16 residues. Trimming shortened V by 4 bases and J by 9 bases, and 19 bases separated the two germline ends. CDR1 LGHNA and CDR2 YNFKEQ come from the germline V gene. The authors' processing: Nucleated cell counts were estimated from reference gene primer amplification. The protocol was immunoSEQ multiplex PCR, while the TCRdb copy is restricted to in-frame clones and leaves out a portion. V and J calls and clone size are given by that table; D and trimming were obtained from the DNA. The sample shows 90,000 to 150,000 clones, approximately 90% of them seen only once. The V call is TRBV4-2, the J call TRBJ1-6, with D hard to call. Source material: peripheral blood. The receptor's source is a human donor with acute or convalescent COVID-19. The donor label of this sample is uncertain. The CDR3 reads CASSPTQTRTGSPLHF. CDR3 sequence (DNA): TGTGCCAGCAGCCCCACACAAACTCGAACGGGTTCACCCCTCCACTTT.